Listed here are 29 T cell receptor beta chains from one sample, sequenced in a study of OX40 agonist ivuxolimab in advanced cancers. TCRdb keeps only in-frame clones here, not all; method: immunoSEQ multiplex PCR. Of around 70,000 clones listed, nearly 90% are singletons. The sample consisted of CD4+ or CD8+ T cells sorted from blood, taken in a trial of the OX40 agonist ivuxolimab. These receptors originate from an adult with an advanced solid tumor such as melanoma, head and neck, liver or kidney cancer.

In DNA form, the CDR3 reads TGTGCCAGCAGCTTGTGGTCCCCCCCAGGGAACACTGAAGCTTTCTTT. It specifies CASSLWSPPGNTEAFF. The chain combines TRBV5-5 with TRBJ1-1; D gene uncertain. Per the germline V gene, CDR1 is SGHKS and CDR2 is YYEKEE (reference sequence). The V and J ends lost 1 base and 1 base respectively, with 14 bases between them. This CDR3 has 16 residues.

This clone was observed once. This rearrangement joins TRBV6-1 to TRBJ1-4; D may be TRBD1 (5 bases). The germline V gene encodes CDR1 MNHNS and CDR2 SASEGT. Trimming stripped 4 bases from V and 6 bases from J, with 18 bases between. This CDR3 has 16 residues. DNA for the CDR3: TGTGCCAGCAGTGTCCAGCTAGGGTCGGGGCATGAAAAACTGTTTTTT. This sequence encodes CASSVQLGSGHEKLFF.

The J gene is TRBJ2-7, the V gene TRBV7-2; 8 bases match TRBD2. V lost 3 bases to trimming and J lost 3 bases; unmatched junction nucleotides: 4. CDR3 size: 14 residues. Germline V gene data show CDR1 as SGHTA and CDR2 as FQGNSA. CDR3 bases: TGTGCCAGCAGCTTTAGCAGCGGGGGCTACGAGCAGTACTTC. Amino acids: CASSFSSGGYEQYF.

This clone was picked up one time. The chain uses TRBV7-8 and TRBJ2-5; 7 bases map to TRBD2. The V gene end was trimmed by 4 bases and the J gene end by 5 bases; junction bases not matched to a gene: 7. CDR3 size: 14 residues. Germline assignment: CDR1 SGHVS and CDR2 FQNEAQ. CDR3 sequence (DNA): TGTGCCAGCAGCTCTCTGACTAGCCGCGAGACCCAGTACTTC. Its protein is CASSSLTSRETQYF.

This chain uses TRBV18 with TRBJ2-1; D is ambiguous. The V end lost 4 bases, the J end lost 5 bases, and 9 bases lay between the germline ends. The CDR3 extends over 13 amino acids. Germline values: CDR1 KGHSH, CDR2 LQKENI. CDR3 amino acids: CASSLITNNEQFF. DNA for the CDR3: TGTGCCAGCTCACTAATCACAAACAATGAGCAGTTCTTC. Supplemented by reference TRBV18 and TRBJ2-1, the full variable domain reads NAGVMQNPRHLVRRRGQEARLRCSPMKGHSHVYWYRQLPEEGLKFMVYLQKENIIDESGMPKERFSAEFPKEGPSILRIQQVVRGDSAAYFCASSLITNNEQFFGPGTRLTVL.

This sequence joins TRBV2 and TRBJ2-7; D is unclear. Germline CDR1 and CDR2: SNHLY and FYNNEI. Deletions cut 6 bases from V and 2 bases from J, with 11 bases between. There are 13 residues in the CDR3. CDR3 loop: CASRKDGTYEQYF. CDR3 coding DNA: TGTGCCAGCAGGAAGGACGGTACCTACGAGCAGTACTTC.

This clone was counted a few times. The CDR3 DNA is TGTGCCAGCAGTCCCCCGCGGGGCGGGACCCAGTACTTC. As protein: CASSPPRGGTQYF. This sequence joins TRBV6-5 and TRBJ2-5, with D maybe TRBD2 (6 bases). The CDR3 is 13 residues long. V was trimmed by 5 bases and J by 7 bases, leaving 14 bases between them. Germline values: CDR1 MNHEY, CDR2 SVGAGI.

This chain joins TRBV5-1 and TRBJ1-1, with D unresolved. The CDR3 is 13 residues long. V was cut by 4 bases and J by 0 bases, with 7 bases left in between. Germline V CDR1 and CDR2: SGHRS, YFSETQ. CDR3 nucleotides: TGCGCCAGCAGCCCCGCTCTGAACACTGAAGCTTTCTTT. Encoded protein: CASSPALNTEAFF. Complete variable domain (other parts from reference TRBV5-1 and TRBJ1-1): KAGVTQTPRYLIKTRGQQVTLSCSPISGHRSVSWYQQTPGQGLQFLFEYFSETQRNKGNFPGRFSGRQFSNSRSEMNVSTLELGDSALYLCASSPALNTEAFFGQGTRLTVV.

V and J are TRBV5-6 and TRBJ2-5; 7 bases agree with TRBD2. Germline V gene lookup returns CDR1 SGHDT and CDR2 YYEEEE. The CDR3 extends over 14 amino acids. Unmatched junction bases numbered 5, after V lost 2 bases and J lost 4 bases. The CDR3 spells CASSFSGGVETQYF. DNA of the CDR3: TGTGCCAGCAGCTTTTCGGGGGGTGTAGAGACCCAGTACTTC. Full variable domain (remainder filled in from reference TRBV5-6 and TRBJ2-5): DAGVTQSPTHLIKTRGQQVTLRCSPKSGHDTVSWYQQALGQGPQFIFQYYEEEERQRGNFPDRFSGHQFPNYSSELNVNALLLGDSALYLCASSFSGGVETQYFGPGTRLLVL.

This clone was seen only a few times. V and J are TRBV4-1 and TRBJ2-3; the D is unclear. The germline V gene has CDR1 MGHRA and CDR2 YSYEKL. V was cut by 1 base and J by 0 bases, with 14 bases left in between. This CDR3 has 17 residues. The CDR3 loop reads CASSQGISGGSTDTQYF. The CDR3 nucleotides are TGCGCCAGCAGCCAAGGGATATCGGGCGGAAGCACAGATACGCAGTATTTT.

The V call is TRBV4-2, the J call TRBJ2-7; D perhaps matches TRBD1 (5 bases). This CDR3 region has 16 residues. Germline assignment: CDR1 LGHNA and CDR2 YNFKEQ. V lost 4 bases, J lost 0 bases, and 16 bases lay in between. CDR3 residues: CASSPHQTVSSYEQYF. Here the CDR3 DNA reads TGTGCCAGCAGCCCCCACCAGACAGTCAGCTCCTACGAGCAGTACTTC.

V usage is TRBV7-6 and J usage is TRBJ2-3; perhaps TRBD1 as D (5 bases). Trimming took 0 bases from V and 4 from J, leaving 20 bases between them. Germline values: CDR1 SGHVS, CDR2 FNYEAQ. CDR3 length: 18 amino acids. The chain's CDR3 is CASSLAFRADGLSDTQYF. The CDR3 bases are TGTGCCAGCAGCTTAGCGTTCAGGGCCGATGGGTTGTCAGATACGCAGTATTTT.

The chain employs TRBV5-1 and TRBJ1-2; unclear D gene. CDR1 is SGHRS, CDR2 YFSETQ, per germline. V was pared by 4 bases and J by 0 bases, with 10 bases between. CDR3 length equals 14 residues. In DNA form, the CDR3 reads TGCGCCAGCAGCCGCGACACTGCTAACTATGGCTACACCTTC. Protein: CASSRDTANYGYTF.

The chain links TRBV19 to TRBJ1-2, with 7 bases that match TRBD1. Trimming took 5 bases from V and 6 from J; bases not matched to a gene: 6. The CDR3 extends over 13 amino acids. Looked up from germline, CDR1 is LNHDA and CDR2 is SQIVND (reference sequence). The CDR3 DNA follows: TGTGCCAGTAGTGCGAGGGACAGAAATGGCTACACCTTC. Encoded protein: CASSARDRNGYTF. The whole variable domain, remainder taken from reference TRBV19 and TRBJ1-2, is DGGITQSPKYLFRKEGQNVTLSCEQNLNHDAMYWYRQDPGQGLRLIYYSQIVNDFQKGDIAEGYSVSREKKESFPLTVTSAQKNPTAFYLCASSARDRNGYTFGSGTRLTVV.

The rearrangement uses TRBV27 and TRBJ2-3; D remains ambiguous. V dropped 5 bases and J dropped 9 bases, with 27 bases sitting between them. The CDR3 consists of 17 residues. Germline CDR1 reads MNHEY; CDR2 reads SMNVEV (reference sequence). This CDR3 reads CASSPPLYSVKVVTQYF. The CDR3 coding sequence is TGTGCCAGCAGTCCCCCACTATATTCCGTTAAAGTCGTCACGCAGTATTTT.

The chain has TRBV7-3 and TRBJ1-1, with a possible D match to TRBD1 (5 bases). Germline CDR1 is SGHTA and CDR2 is FQGTGA. CDR3 length: 16 amino acids. V was pared by 1 base and J by 4 bases, with 16 bases between. CDR3 coding DNA: TGTGCCAGCAGCTTAAGTGGGGGACCCCAGGGCACTGAAGCTTTCTTT. Residues: CASSLSGGPQGTEAFF. The variable domain in full, with the rest retrieved from reference TRBV7-3 and TRBJ1-1, is GAGVSQTPSNKVTEKGKYVELRCDPISGHTALYWYRQSLGQGPEFLIYFQGTGAADDSGLPNDRFFAVRPEGSVSTLKIQRTERGDSAVYLCASSLSGGPQGTEAFFGQGTRLTVV.

This clone was detected only once. The V call is TRBV7-9, the J call TRBJ2-1, with D uncertain. The CDR3 contains 14 residues. V was trimmed by 5 bases and J by 7 bases, leaving 15 bases between them. Per the germline V gene, CDR1 is SEHNR and CDR2 is FQNEAQ (reference sequence). The CDR3 coding sequence is TGTGCCAGCAGCCCCGGCCCGGTTTGGAATGAGCAGTTCTTC. Its protein product is CASSPGPVWNEQFF. Full variable domain (rest looked up from reference TRBV7-9 and TRBJ2-1): DTGVSQNPRHKITKRGQNVTFRCDPISEHNRLYWYRQTLGQGPEFLTYFQNEAQLEKSRLLSDRFSAERPKGSFSTLEIQRTEQGDSAMYLCASSPGPVWNEQFFGPGTRLTVL.

The chain couples TRBV25-1 to TRBJ1-2; 11 positions agree with TRBD1. This CDR3 region has 13 residues. Trimming at V came to 3 bases and at J to 10 bases, leaving 4 bases not matched to a gene. Germline V CDR1 and CDR2: MGHDK, SYGVNS. CDR3 nucleotide sequence: TGTGCCAGCAGTGAGGGGACAGGGGGTTTCTACACCTTC. Its translation: CASSEGTGGFYTF.

The CDR3 DNA is TGTGCCAGCTGGGGATGGCAAAGGGGTGGCTACACCTTC. This gives the protein CASWGWQRGGYTF. The chain uses TRBV2 and TRBJ1-2; D might be TRBD1 (5 bases). The V end lost 8 bases, the J end lost 7 bases, and 17 bases lay between the germline ends. The CDR3 totals 13 residues. Germline values: CDR1 SNHLY, CDR2 FYNNEI.

The chain carries TRBV5-6 and TRBJ1-4; D not certain. The CDR3 consists of 14 residues. The V end was cut by 4 bases, the J end by 0 bases, with 7 bases between. Germline CDR1 and CDR2: SGHDT and YYEEEE. The CDR3 spells CASSLSSTNEKLFF. The CDR3 nucleotides are TGTGCCAGCAGCCTCAGCTCAACTAATGAAAAACTGTTTTTT.

This clone was recorded only once. The chain carries TRBV7-9 and TRBJ1-4; D remains unclear. Germline V gene lookup returns CDR1 SEHNR and CDR2 FQNEAQ (reference sequence). V lost 2 bases, J lost 8 bases, and 12 bases lay in between. The CDR3 length is 14 residues. CDR3 region: CASSLLGEEEKLFF. CDR3 nucleotides: TGTGCCAGCAGCTTACTCGGGGAGGAAGAAAAACTGTTTTTT. Full variable domain (missing parts from reference TRBV7-9 and TRBJ1-4): DTGVSQNPRHKITKRGQNVTFRCDPISEHNRLYWYRQTLGQGPEFLTYFQNEAQLEKSRLLSDRFSAERPKGSFSTLEIQRTEQGDSAMYLCASSLLGEEEKLFFGSGTQLSVL.

V is TRBV2 and J is TRBJ2-2; 9 nucleotides agree with TRBD2. The V gene's germline CDR1 is SNHLY and CDR2 FYNNEI. V gave up 7 bases and J gave up 5 bases; unmatched junction bases: 2. The CDR3 runs to 13 residues. The CDR3 sequence: CASTTSGTGELFF. The CDR3 DNA follows: TGTGCCAGCACGACTAGCGGTACCGGGGAGCTGTTTTTT. The full variable domain, its missing parts supplied by reference TRBV2 and TRBJ2-2, is EPEVTQTPSHQVTQMGQEVILRCVPISNHLYFYWYRQILGQKVEFLVSFYNNEISEKSEIFDDQFSVERPDGSNFTLKIRSTKLEDSAMYFCASTTSGTGELFFGEGSRLTVL.

The chain employs TRBV6-1 and TRBJ2-1; 12 nucleotides agree with TRBD1. The CDR3 is 15 residues long. From germline, CDR1 is MNHNS and CDR2 SASEGT. Trimming removed 3 bases from V and 9 bases from J; junction bases left unmatched: 6. The CDR3 DNA is TGTGCCAGCAGTGACCGGGACAGGGGGCGAAGTGAGCAGTTCTTC. Protein: CASSDRDRGRSEQFF.

The CDR3 coding sequence is TGTGCCAGCAGTGCCCAACTAGGAGATACGCAGTATTTT. Translating gives CASSAQLGDTQYF. This chain joins TRBV6-4 and TRBJ2-3; TRBD2 is a possible D gene (5 bases). The germline V gene has CDR1 MRHNA and CDR2 SNTAGT. Between the trimmed V and J ends, which lost 4 bases and 5 bases, there was a span of 10 bases. CDR3 size: 13 residues.

The chain is built from TRBV5-4 and TRBJ2-2; a possible D gene is TRBD2 (6 bases). Germline CDR1 and CDR2: SGHNT and YYREEE (reference sequence). The CDR3 is made up of 14 amino acids. V lost 3 bases and J 5 bases, leaving 11 bases between the germline ends. The CDR3 DNA is TGTGCCAGCAGCTCCCCCGGGACTACCGGGGAGCTGTTTTTT. This translates into CASSSPGTTGELFF.

The chain couples TRBV14 to TRBJ1-1, with D unresolved. CDR1 and CDR2 (germline): SGHDN, FVKESK. Trimming left V 0 bases short and J 0 bases short, with 11 bases between. This CDR3 is 16 amino acids long. The CDR3 region has the DNA TGTGCCAGCAGCCAAGAGGCGGAACTTATGAACACTGAAGCTTTCTTT. Its translation is CASSQEAELMNTEAFF.

The chain employs TRBV5-4 and TRBJ1-1; tentative D call: TRBD1 (6 bases). With 4 bases removed from V and 3 bases from J, the gap between germline ends came to 13 bases. CDR3 length: 14 residues. The germline V gene has CDR1 SGHNT and CDR2 YYREEE (reference sequence). CDR3 bases: TGTGCCAGCAGCGCCAAAAACAGGGACACTGAAGCTTTCTTT. Amino acid sequence: CASSAKNRDTEAFF.

The rearrangement links TRBV5-1 to TRBJ2-7, with 7 bases matching TRBD2. The CDR3 extends over 14 amino acids. V shed 7 bases and J 2 bases; nucleotides not matched to a gene: 9. Germline V gene lookup returns CDR1 SGHRS and CDR2 YFSETQ. The CDR3: CASRSNAGAYEQYF. The CDR3 nucleotides are TGCGCCAGCCGTTCTAACGCGGGAGCCTACGAGCAGTACTTC.

Comment on this clone: At one end the junction does not follow the germline gene, possibly because of a read error. The J gene is TRBJ2-5, the V gene TRBV19; tentatively, D is TRBD2 (7 bases). Germline lookup yields CDR1 LNHDA and CDR2 SQIVND (reference sequence). The CDR3 has 15 amino acids. CDR3 sequence reads: CVSSPRGRGLGTQYF. The CDR3 bases are TGTGTCAGTAGCCCAAGGGGGAGGGGTTTGGGGACCCAGTACTTC.